Listed below are T cell receptor beta chains from one sample, sequenced in a study of OX40 agonist ivuxolimab in advanced cancers. Sequencing was performed with immunoSEQ multiplex PCR; in TCRdb, only in-frame clones are kept and a portion is missing. The sample has more than 100,000 clones; 75% to 90% are singletons. The sample consisted of CD4+ or CD8+ T cells sorted from blood, taken in a trial of the OX40 agonist ivuxolimab. The origin of the receptors is an adult with an advanced solid tumor such as melanoma, head and neck, liver or kidney cancer. CDR3s include the opening cysteine and the closing phenylalanine or tryptophan. The D gene is left open where the match is weak. Some rows mark clone size as missing; the rest say once, few, many or name a class of expanded clone.

abundance: NA
d_gene: TRBD1
j_gene: TRBJ1-5
v_gene: TRBV2
len: 17
CDR3nt: TGTGCCAGTCGACAGGGATCCACGGTGGTTGGCAATCAGCCCCAGCATTTT
CDR3aa: CASRQGSTVVGNQPQHF

abundance: NA
d_gene: NA
j_gene: TRBJ1-2
v_gene: TRBV27
len: 11
CDR3nt: TGTGCCACCCAGGGAAACTATGGCTACACCTTC
CDR3aa: CATQGNYGYTF

abundance: NA
d_gene: NA
j_gene: TRBJ2-2
v_gene: TRBV7-3
len: 13
CDR3nt: TGTGCCAGCAGCTTCCAGGGGACCGGGGAGCTGTTTTTT
CDR3aa: CASSFQGTGELFF

abundance: once
d_gene: TRBD2
j_gene: TRBJ2-7
v_gene: TRBV6-5
len: 14
CDR3nt: TGTGCCAGCAACCGAGCGGGGGAGATCTACGAGCAGTACTTC
CDR3aa: CASNRAGEIYEQYF

abundance: NA
d_gene: NA
j_gene: TRBJ1-2
v_gene: TRBV30
len: 14
CDR3nt: TGTGCCTGGAGCTTTGGGGGGGGGAACTATGGCTACACCTTC
CDR3aa: CAWSFGGGNYGYTF

abundance: once
d_gene: NA
j_gene: TRBJ1-6
v_gene: TRBV7-9
len: 14
CDR3nt: TGTGCCAGCAGCTTAGCCCTAAGCAATTCACCCCTCCACTTT
CDR3aa: CASSLALSNSPLHF

abundance: once
d_gene: NA
j_gene: TRBJ2-7
v_gene: TRBV10-3
len: 15
CDR3nt: TGTGCCATCAGTGACTCCACCCGGAGCTCCTACGAGCAGTACTTC
CDR3aa: CAISDSTRSSYEQYF

abundance: once
d_gene: NA
j_gene: TRBJ1-1
v_gene: TRBV7-8
len: 13
CDR3nt: TGTGCCAGCAGCACGACAGTGAACACTGAAGCTTTCTTT
CDR3aa: CASSTTVNTEAFF

abundance: NA
d_gene: NA
j_gene: TRBJ1-1
v_gene: TRBV6-6
len: 13
CDR3nt: TGTGCCAGCAGACCTTTCGGGAACACTGAAGCTTTCTTT
CDR3aa: CASRPFGNTEAFF

abundance: NA
d_gene: NA
j_gene: TRBJ1-1
v_gene: TRBV4-1
len: 16
CDR3nt: TGCGCCAGCAGCCAAGAATTTCGAGGATTGAACACTGAAGCTTTCTTT
CDR3aa: CASSQEFRGLNTEAFF

abundance: few
d_gene: NA
j_gene: TRBJ2-1
v_gene: TRBV27
len: 14
CDR3nt: TGTGCCAGCAGTTCCCTGGAGGCCCTCCGTGAGCAGTTCTTC
CDR3aa: CASSSLEALREQFF

abundance: NA
d_gene: TRBD2
j_gene: TRBJ2-7
v_gene: TRBV5-1
len: 14
CDR3nt: TGCGCCAGCAGCTTGGAAGGGAGGGGATACGAGCAGTACTTC
CDR3aa: CASSLEGRGYEQYF

abundance: NA
d_gene: NA
j_gene: TRBJ2-7
v_gene: TRBV27
len: 13
CDR3nt: TGTGCCAGCAGTTTCGATAGGGCCCACGAGCAGTACTTC
CDR3aa: CASSFDRAHEQYF

abundance: NA
d_gene: NA
j_gene: TRBJ2-7
v_gene: TRBV30
len: 11
CDR3nt: TGTGCCTGGCAGTCCCTTCACGAGCAGTACTTC
CDR3aa: CAWQSLHEQYF

abundance: NA
d_gene: NA
j_gene: TRBJ1-1
v_gene: TRBV6-6
len: 15
CDR3nt: TGTGCCAGCACCCTTACGGCAAAAATGAACACTGAAGCTTTCTTT
CDR3aa: CASTLTAKMNTEAFF

abundance: NA
d_gene: TRBD1
j_gene: TRBJ2-7
v_gene: TRBV6-5
len: 15
CDR3nt: TGTGCCAGCAGTTCTTGGGGACAGGGGTCCTACGAGCAGTACTTC
CDR3aa: CASSSWGQGSYEQYF

abundance: NA
d_gene: NA
j_gene: TRBJ2-7
v_gene: TRBV10-2
len: 13
CDR3nt: TGCAGCTGCGGGGCAGGGAGCTCCTACGAGCAGTACTTC
CDR3aa: CSCGAGSSYEQYF

abundance: NA
d_gene: NA
j_gene: TRBJ2-1
v_gene: TRBV6-1
len: 15
CDR3nt: TGTGCCAGCAGTGAAAGAGGGCCAGTCCACAATGAGCAGTTCTTC
CDR3aa: CASSERGPVHNEQFF

abundance: few
d_gene: NA
j_gene: TRBJ2-2
v_gene: TRBV7-6
len: 12
CDR3nt: TGTGCCAGCAGCTTAAGGACCGGGGAGCTGTTTTTT
CDR3aa: CASSLRTGELFF

abundance: NA
d_gene: TRBD1
j_gene: TRBJ2-1
v_gene: TRBV7-9
len: 13
CDR3nt: TGTGCCACCAACTTACAGGGGGCAAATGAGCAGTTCTTC
CDR3aa: CATNLQGANEQFF

abundance: NA
d_gene: NA
j_gene: TRBJ2-7
v_gene: TRBV5-4
len: 15
CDR3nt: TGTGCCAGCAGCACGAAAGGGGTCCCCTCCTACGAGCAGTACTTC
CDR3aa: CASSTKGVPSYEQYF

abundance: NA
d_gene: NA
j_gene: TRBJ1-1
v_gene: TRBV6-4
len: 14
CDR3nt: TGTGCCAGCAGTGACTCATATGCCCCAGGGTCTACTTTCTTT
CDR3aa: CASSDSYAPGSTFF

abundance: NA
d_gene: NA
j_gene: TRBJ2-1
v_gene: TRBV5-1
len: 12
CDR3nt: TGCGCCAGCGCCAAAGACCGGAATGAGCAGTTCTTC
CDR3aa: CASAKDRNEQFF

abundance: once
d_gene: NA
j_gene: TRBJ2-2
v_gene: TRBV5-1
len: 13
CDR3nt: TGCGCCAGCAGCTTGGCCGGGAACGGGGAGCTGTTTTTT
CDR3aa: CASSLAGNGELFF

abundance: NA
d_gene: TRBD1
j_gene: TRBJ1-5
v_gene: TRBV7-2
len: 14
CDR3nt: TGTGCCAGCAGCTTAGAGTCCAGGGGGTCGCCCCAGCATTTT
CDR3aa: CASSLESRGSPQHF

abundance: NA
d_gene: TRBD1
j_gene: TRBJ2-5
v_gene: TRBV2
len: 14
CDR3nt: TGTGCCAGCAGTGAGGTCAGGGGGAGAGGGACCCAGTACTTC
CDR3aa: CASSEVRGRGTQYF

abundance: NA
d_gene: NA
j_gene: TRBJ1-3
v_gene: TRBV27
len: 13
CDR3nt: TGTGCCAGCAGTTCCGGGAGGGGGAACACCATATATTTT
CDR3aa: CASSSGRGNTIYF

abundance: NA
d_gene: NA
j_gene: TRBJ2-5
v_gene: TRBV5-1
len: 14
CDR3nt: TGCGCCAGCAGCCAACCCCAGGCTCAAGAGACCCAGTACTTC
CDR3aa: CASSQPQAQETQYF

abundance: NA
d_gene: NA
j_gene: TRBJ2-1
v_gene: TRBV13
len: 14
CDR3nt: TGTGCCAGCAGCTTGGGGGTCCCATACAATGAGCAGTTCTTC
CDR3aa: CASSLGVPYNEQFF

abundance: NA
d_gene: TRBD1
j_gene: TRBJ1-5
v_gene: TRBV6-5
len: 14
CDR3nt: TGTGCCAGCAGGGGGACAGGGAGGAATCAGCCCCAGCATTTT
CDR3aa: CASRGTGRNQPQHF

abundance: NA
d_gene: TRBD2
j_gene: TRBJ2-5
v_gene: TRBV29-1
len: 15
CDR3nt: TGCAGCGTTGAACTTCTAGCGGGGGCGCAAGAGACCCAGTACTTC
CDR3aa: CSVELLAGAQETQYF

abundance: NA
d_gene: NA
j_gene: TRBJ1-1
v_gene: TRBV2
len: 15
CDR3nt: TGTGCCAGCAGCCGATACGACCCCAGGGCCCTGGGAGCTTTCTTT
CDR3aa: CASSRYDPRALGAFF

abundance: NA
d_gene: TRBD1
j_gene: TRBJ1-5
v_gene: TRBV28
len: 15
CDR3nt: TGTGCCAGCACAACCGGACAGGGGGATCGTCAGCCCCAGCATTTT
CDR3aa: CASTTGQGDRQPQHF

abundance: NA
d_gene: TRBD2
j_gene: TRBJ2-1
v_gene: TRBV28
len: 15
CDR3nt: TGTGCCAGCAGTTTTACGCGGGGGGACGTAAATGAGCAGTTCTTC
CDR3aa: CASSFTRGDVNEQFF

abundance: NA
d_gene: NA
j_gene: TRBJ2-4
v_gene: TRBV5-5
len: 13
CDR3nt: TGTGCCAGCAGCTCCGTGTCAGGGTTAGGGGCCCACTTC
CDR3aa: CASSSVSGLGAHF

abundance: NA
d_gene: TRBD1
j_gene: TRBJ2-7
v_gene: TRBV7-2
len: 13
CDR3nt: TGTGCCAGCAGCACGGACAGGGGCTACGAGCAGTACTTC
CDR3aa: CASSTDRGYEQYF

abundance: NA
d_gene: NA
j_gene: TRBJ2-7
v_gene: TRBV28
len: 14
CDR3nt: TGTGCCAGCAGTCCCCAGGCCGGAACCTACGAGCAGTACTTC
CDR3aa: CASSPQAGTYEQYF

abundance: NA
d_gene: NA
j_gene: TRBJ1-3
v_gene: TRBV19
len: 13
CDR3nt: TGTGCCAGTATTCGAAGGGATGGAAACACCATATATTTT
CDR3aa: CASIRRDGNTIYF

abundance: NA
d_gene: NA
j_gene: TRBJ1-5
v_gene: TRBV7-2
len: 15
CDR3nt: TGTGCCAGCAGCTTAAATATGGGAAGCAATCAGCCCCAGCATTTT
CDR3aa: CASSLNMGSNQPQHF

abundance: NA
d_gene: NA
j_gene: TRBJ1-4
v_gene: TRBV7-9
len: 15
CDR3nt: TGTGCCAGCAGCTTAGTAGAGGAGGGCTTGGGAAAACTGTTTTTT
CDR3aa: CASSLVEEGLGKLFF

abundance: NA
d_gene: NA
j_gene: TRBJ1-6
v_gene: TRBV5-4
len: 12
CDR3nt: TGTGCCAGCAGCTTAAATAATTCACCCCTCCACTTT
CDR3aa: CASSLNNSPLHF

abundance: NA
d_gene: NA
j_gene: TRBJ2-3
v_gene: TRBV5-1
len: 13
CDR3nt: TGCGCCAGCAGCTCTGACTCGGCAGATACGCAGTATTTT
CDR3aa: CASSSDSADTQYF

abundance: NA
d_gene: NA
j_gene: TRBJ1-1
v_gene: TRBV11-3
len: 12
CDR3nt: TGTGCCAGCAGCTTAGGGCTTACTGAAGCTTTCTTT
CDR3aa: CASSLGLTEAFF

abundance: NA
d_gene: NA
j_gene: TRBJ2-5
v_gene: TRBV28
len: 14
CDR3nt: TGTGCCAGCAGTTTTGGGGGTACCCAAGAGACCCAGTACTTC
CDR3aa: CASSFGGTQETQYF

abundance: few
d_gene: NA
j_gene: TRBJ1-5
v_gene: TRBV7-2
len: 13
CDR3nt: TGTGCCAGCAGCTTGGGGGAGTGGCCGCCCCAGCATTTT
CDR3aa: CASSLGEWPPQHF

abundance: NA
d_gene: TRBD1
j_gene: TRBJ2-1
v_gene: TRBV14
len: 18
CDR3nt: TGTGCCAGCAGTCACGGGACAGGAAGGCCCTTCTCCTACAATGAGCAGTTCTTC
CDR3aa: CASSHGTGRPFSYNEQFF

abundance: NA
d_gene: TRBD2
j_gene: TRBJ2-5
v_gene: TRBV28
len: 16
CDR3nt: TGTGCCAGCAGAGAAGGTGTTGCGGGGGGGCGGGAGACCCAGTACTTC
CDR3aa: CASREGVAGGRETQYF

abundance: NA
d_gene: TRBD1
j_gene: TRBJ1-2
v_gene: TRBV7-2
len: 14
CDR3nt: TGTGCCAGCAGCTCCCCTGGACAGGGGGCTAGCCACACCTTC
CDR3aa: CASSSPGQGASHTF

abundance: NA
d_gene: TRBD1
j_gene: TRBJ1-2
v_gene: TRBV14
len: 14
CDR3nt: TGTGCCAGCAGCCAAGACAGGGGGCTGGCTGGCTACACCTTC
CDR3aa: CASSQDRGLAGYTF

abundance: few
d_gene: NA
j_gene: TRBJ2-2
v_gene: TRBV18
len: 14
CDR3nt: TGTGCCAGCTCGCCGGGACAGAACACCGGGGAGCTGTTTTTT
CDR3aa: CASSPGQNTGELFF

abundance: NA
d_gene: TRBD2
j_gene: TRBJ2-5
v_gene: TRBV5-1
len: 18
CDR3nt: TGCGCCAGCGGGCGTGGTAGTGGTTCGGGACTAGGACGGGAGACCCAGTACTTC
CDR3aa: CASGRGSGSGLGRETQYF

abundance: NA
d_gene: NA
j_gene: TRBJ1-1
v_gene: TRBV28
len: 12
CDR3nt: TGTGCCAGCAGTCCGCCATCGCCTAGGGCTTTCTTT
CDR3aa: CASSPPSPRAFF

abundance: NA
d_gene: TRBD1
j_gene: TRBJ2-7
v_gene: TRBV5-1
len: 16
CDR3nt: TGCGCCAGCAGCTCGGGGACAGGTGATCCTTCCTACGAGCAGTACTTC
CDR3aa: CASSSGTGDPSYEQYF

abundance: NA
d_gene: NA
j_gene: TRBJ2-5
v_gene: TRBV9
len: 12
CDR3nt: TGTGCCAGCAGCTCTACCATGGGACGGCAGTACTTC
CDR3aa: CASSSTMGRQYF

abundance: once
d_gene: NA
j_gene: TRBJ2-5
v_gene: TRBV6-1
len: 14
CDR3nt: TGTGCCACCGGCTTTTCCTCGTACCAAGAGACCCAGTACTTC
CDR3aa: CATGFSSYQETQYF

abundance: NA
d_gene: NA
j_gene: TRBJ2-3
v_gene: TRBV19
len: 14
CDR3nt: TGTGCCAGTAGTGAGGGACAAGGGACAGATACGCAGTATTTT
CDR3aa: CASSEGQGTDTQYF

abundance: few
d_gene: NA
j_gene: TRBJ1-1
v_gene: TRBV2
len: 13
CDR3nt: TGTGCCAGCAGTGATCAGTTCTTGCGGGAAGCTTTCTTT
CDR3aa: CASSDQFLREAFF